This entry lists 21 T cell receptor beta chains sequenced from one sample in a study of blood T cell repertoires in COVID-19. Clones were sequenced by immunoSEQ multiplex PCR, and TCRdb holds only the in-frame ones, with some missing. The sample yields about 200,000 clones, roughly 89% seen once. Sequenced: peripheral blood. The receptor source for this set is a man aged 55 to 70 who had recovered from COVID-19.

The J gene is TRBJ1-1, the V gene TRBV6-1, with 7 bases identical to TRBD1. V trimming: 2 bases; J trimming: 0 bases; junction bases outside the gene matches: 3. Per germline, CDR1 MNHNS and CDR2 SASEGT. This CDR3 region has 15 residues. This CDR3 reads CASSEKDRVNTEAFF. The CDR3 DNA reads TGTGCCAGCAGTGAAAAAGACAGGGTGAACACTGAAGCTTTCTTT.

The CDR3 nucleotides read TGTGCCAGCAGCTTCTTTCCAGGTAATCAGCCCCAGCATTTT. It encodes CASSFFPGNQPQHF. This sequence joins TRBV28 and TRBJ1-5, with D unclear. CDR1 MDHEN and CDR2 SYDVKM come from the germline V gene. Trimming shortened V by 6 bases and J by 4 bases, and 13 bases separated the two germline ends. This CDR3 region has 14 residues.

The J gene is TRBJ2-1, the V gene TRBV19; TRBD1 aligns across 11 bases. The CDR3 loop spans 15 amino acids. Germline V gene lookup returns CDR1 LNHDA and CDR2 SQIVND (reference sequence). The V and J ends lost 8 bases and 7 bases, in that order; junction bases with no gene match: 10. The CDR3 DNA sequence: TGTGCCAGTCATCCCGGGACAGGGGGATATAATGAGCAGTTCTTC. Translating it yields CASHPGTGGYNEQFF.

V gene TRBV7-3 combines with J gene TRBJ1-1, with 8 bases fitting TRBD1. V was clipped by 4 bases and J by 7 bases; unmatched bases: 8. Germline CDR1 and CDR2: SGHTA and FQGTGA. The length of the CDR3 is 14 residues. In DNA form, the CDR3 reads TGTGCCAGCAGCTCTCTAGACAGGGGCGGTGAAGCTTTCTTT. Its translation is CASSSLDRGGEAFF.

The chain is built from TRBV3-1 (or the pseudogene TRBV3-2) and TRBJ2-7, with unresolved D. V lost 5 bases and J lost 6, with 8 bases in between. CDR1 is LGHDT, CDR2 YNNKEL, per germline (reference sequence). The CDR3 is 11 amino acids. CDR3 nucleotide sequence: TGTGCCAGCAGCTCCGGGTCCGAGCAGTACTTC. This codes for CASSSGSEQYF.

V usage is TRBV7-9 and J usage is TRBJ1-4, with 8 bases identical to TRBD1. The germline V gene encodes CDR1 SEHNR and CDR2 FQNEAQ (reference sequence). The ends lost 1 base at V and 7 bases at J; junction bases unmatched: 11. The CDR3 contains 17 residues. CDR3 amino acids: CASSLGGQVPWGEKLFF. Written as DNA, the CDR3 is TGTGCCAGCAGCTTAGGGGGACAGGTCCCTTGGGGTGAAAAACTGTTTTTT.

The CDR3 DNA follows: TGCGCCAGCAGCTTGATGAGCGGGAGTTCTGGCGGGGAGCTGTTTTTT. This encodes CASSLMSGSSGGELFF. This chain joins TRBV5-1 and TRBJ2-2; 8 bases map to TRBD2. CDR1 is SGHRS and CDR2 is YFSETQ in the germline V gene. V lost 1 base to trimming and J lost 7 bases; unmatched junction nucleotides: 9. This CDR3 region has 16 residues.

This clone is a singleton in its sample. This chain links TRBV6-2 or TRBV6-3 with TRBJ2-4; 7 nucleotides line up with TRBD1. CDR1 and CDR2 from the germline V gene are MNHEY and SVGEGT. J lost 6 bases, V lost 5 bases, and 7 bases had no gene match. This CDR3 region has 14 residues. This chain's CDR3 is CASSLSGTANIQYF. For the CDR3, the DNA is TGTGCCAGCAGTCTATCCGGGACAGCAAACATTCAGTACTTC.

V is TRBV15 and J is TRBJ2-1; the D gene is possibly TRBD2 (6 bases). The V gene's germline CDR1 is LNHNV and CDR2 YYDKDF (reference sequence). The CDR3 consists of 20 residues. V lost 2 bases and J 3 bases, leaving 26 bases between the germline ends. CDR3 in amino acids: CATSRSSYPGLLLSYNEQFF. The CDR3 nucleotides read TGTGCCACCAGCAGAAGCAGCTACCCGGGACTCTTGTTGAGCTACAATGAGCAGTTCTTC.

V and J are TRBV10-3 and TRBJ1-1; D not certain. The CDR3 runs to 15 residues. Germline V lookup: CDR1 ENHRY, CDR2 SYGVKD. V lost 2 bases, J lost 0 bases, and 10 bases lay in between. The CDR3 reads CAISETRGVNTEAFF. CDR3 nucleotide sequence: TGTGCCATCAGTGAGACCCGGGGAGTGAACACTGAAGCTTTCTTT.

CDR3 protein: CASIRTSTSTDTQYF. CDR3 coding DNA: TGTGCCAGCATCCGTACTAGCACTAGCACAGATACGCAGTATTTT. J is TRBJ2-3 and V is TRBV28, with D possibly matching TRBD2 (6 bases). The CDR3 totals 15 residues. Germline-derived CDR1 and CDR2 are MDHEN and SYDVKM. The germline V and J ends were trimmed by 7 bases and 0 bases, with 14 bases remaining between them.

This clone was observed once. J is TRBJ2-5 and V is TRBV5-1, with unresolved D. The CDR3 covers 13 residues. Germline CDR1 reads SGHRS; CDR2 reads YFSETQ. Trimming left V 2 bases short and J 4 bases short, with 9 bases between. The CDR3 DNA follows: TGCGCCAGCAGCTTCGCTAGACGAGAGACCCAGTACTTC. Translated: CASSFARRETQYF.

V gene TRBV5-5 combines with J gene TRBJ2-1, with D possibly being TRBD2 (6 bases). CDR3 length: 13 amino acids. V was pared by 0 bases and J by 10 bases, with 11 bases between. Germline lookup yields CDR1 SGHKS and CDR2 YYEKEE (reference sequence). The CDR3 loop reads CASSLAGGWEQFF. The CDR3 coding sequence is TGTGCCAGCAGCTTGGCTGGAGGGTGGGAGCAGTTCTTC.

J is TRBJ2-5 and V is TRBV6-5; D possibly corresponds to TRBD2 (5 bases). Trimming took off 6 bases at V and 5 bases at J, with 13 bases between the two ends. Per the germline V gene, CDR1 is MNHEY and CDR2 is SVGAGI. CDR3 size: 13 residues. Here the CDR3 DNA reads TGTGCCAGCAGGGATAGCGCGCGGGAGACCCAGTACTTC. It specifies CASRDSARETQYF.

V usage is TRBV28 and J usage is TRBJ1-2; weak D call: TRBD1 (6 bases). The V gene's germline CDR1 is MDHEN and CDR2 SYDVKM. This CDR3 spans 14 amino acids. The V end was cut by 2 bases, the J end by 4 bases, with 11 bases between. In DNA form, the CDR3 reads TGTGCCAGCAGTTTAGGGGGGGCGAGCTATGGCTACACCTTC. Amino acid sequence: CASSLGGASYGYTF.

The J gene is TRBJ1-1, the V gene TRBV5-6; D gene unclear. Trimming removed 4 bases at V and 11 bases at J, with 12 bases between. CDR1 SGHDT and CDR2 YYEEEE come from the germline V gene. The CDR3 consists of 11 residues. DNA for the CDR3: TGTGCCAGCAGCCTCCAGAAAAAGGCTTTCTTT. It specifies CASSLQKKAFF.

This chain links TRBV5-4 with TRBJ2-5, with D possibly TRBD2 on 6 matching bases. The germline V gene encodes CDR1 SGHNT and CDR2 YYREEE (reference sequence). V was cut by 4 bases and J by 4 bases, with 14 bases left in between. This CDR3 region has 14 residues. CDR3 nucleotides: TGTGCCAGCAGCGTGAGGGAGGCGGGAGAGACCCAGTACTTC. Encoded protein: CASSVREAGETQYF.

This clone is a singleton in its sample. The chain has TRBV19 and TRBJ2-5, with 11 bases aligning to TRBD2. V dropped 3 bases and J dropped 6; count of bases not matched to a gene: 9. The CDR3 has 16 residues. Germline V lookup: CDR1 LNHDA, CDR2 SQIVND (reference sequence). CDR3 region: CASSISSGGAWKTQYF. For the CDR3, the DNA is TGTGCCAGTAGTATTAGTAGCGGGGGGGCCTGGAAGACCCAGTACTTC. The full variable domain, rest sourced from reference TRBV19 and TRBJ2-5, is DGGITQSPKYLFRKEGQNVTLSCEQNLNHDAMYWYRQDPGQGLRLIYYSQIVNDFQKGDIAEGYSVSREKKESFPLTVTSAQKNPTAFYLCASSISSGGAWKTQYFGPGTRLLVL.

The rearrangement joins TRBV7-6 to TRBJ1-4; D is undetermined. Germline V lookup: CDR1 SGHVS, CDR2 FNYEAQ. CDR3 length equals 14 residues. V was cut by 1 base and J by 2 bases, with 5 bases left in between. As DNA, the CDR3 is TGTGCCAGCAGCTTAGGCCAGACTAATGAAAAACTGTTTTTT. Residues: CASSLGQTNEKLFF.

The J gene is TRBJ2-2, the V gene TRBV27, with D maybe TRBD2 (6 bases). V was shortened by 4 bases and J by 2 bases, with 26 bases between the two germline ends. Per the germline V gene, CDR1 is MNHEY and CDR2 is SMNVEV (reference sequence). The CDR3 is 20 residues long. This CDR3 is CASSSLYLGRASVNTGELFF. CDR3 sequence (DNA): TGTGCCAGCAGTTCTCTATATCTCGGGCGTGCTAGCGTAAACACCGGGGAGCTGTTTTTT.

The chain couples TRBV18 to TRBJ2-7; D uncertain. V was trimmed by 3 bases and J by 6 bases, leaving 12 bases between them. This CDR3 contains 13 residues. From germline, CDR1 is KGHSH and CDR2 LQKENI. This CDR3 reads CASSPKAEGEQYF. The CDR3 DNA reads TGTGCCAGCTCACCTAAGGCGGAAGGCGAGCAGTACTTC.